Shown below are 20 T cell receptor beta chains from a single sample sequenced in a study of T-cell memory formation after mild COVID-19. MiXCR, applied by TCRdb to the 5' RACE reads, yields one record per CDR3 protein. Counted here are hundreds of thousands of distinct CDR3 sequences, roughly a sixth occurring once; the ten biggest clones make up less than 10%. Material: PBMCs or a T cell subset sorted from them (not recorded which). The receptor set was obtained from an adult woman who had mild COVID-19 (a few samples of this study predate the infection). Cell type and time point are not known.

This clonotype has only a few counts. The rearrangement links TRBV7-8 to TRBJ2-5; the D is unclear. The CDR3 runs 14 residues. Trimming pared 5 bases from V and 0 bases from J, leaving 10 bases between. In germline, CDR1 is SGHVS, CDR2 FQNEAQ. The CDR3 DNA reads TGTGCCAGCAGCGTAACAGTGTACCAAGAGACCCAGTACTTC. The encoded protein is CASSVTVYQETQYF.

This clonotype showed up just a few times. The chain is built from TRBV25-1 and TRBJ2-7; 7 bases map to TRBD2. The length of the CDR3 is 12 residues. Germline lookup yields CDR1 MGHDK and CDR2 SYGVNS. V was pared by 5 bases and J by 6 bases, with 4 bases of the junction left unmatched. CDR3 nucleotides: TGTGCCAGCAGTCCCAGCGGGATCGAGCAGTACTTC. Translation gives CASSPSGIEQYF.

This clonotype came up many times. V and J are TRBV7-8 and TRBJ2-4; D uncertain. This CDR3 region has 16 residues. V dropped 4 bases and J dropped 9 bases, with 22 bases sitting between them. From germline, CDR1 is SGHVS and CDR2 FQNEAQ. The chain's CDR3 is CASSSELGPSGGIQYF. The CDR3 nucleotides read TGTGCCAGCAGCTCCGAACTGGGCCCTTCGGGTGGCATTCAGTACTTC.

This rearrangement joins TRBV19 to TRBJ1-4; 7 bases agree with TRBD1. Germline values: CDR1 LNHDA, CDR2 SQIVND (reference sequence). V gave up 4 bases and J gave up 3 bases; unmatched junction bases: 5. The CDR3 has 15 residues. CDR3 nucleotides: TGTGCCAGTAGTACCCCCGGGACAGCTAATGAAAAACTGTTTTTT. Translated, it gives CASSTPGTANEKLFF.

This clonotype was recorded many times. CDR3 in amino acids: CSAIPSGRDTQYF. The DNA of the CDR3 is TGCAGTGCTATACCTAGCGGGAGAGATACGCAGTATTTT. This chain joins TRBV20-1 and TRBJ2-3; TRBD2 agrees at 10 bases. The CDR3 covers 13 residues. Germline assignment: CDR1 DFQATT and CDR2 SNEGSKA (reference sequence). Unmatched junction bases numbered 3, after V lost 4 bases and J lost 5 bases.

Only a few counts were recorded for this clonotype. The chain joins TRBV7-9 to TRBJ2-7; possibly TRBD2 for D (5 bases). This CDR3 contains 15 residues. Trimming stripped 1 base from V and 2 bases from J, with 12 bases between. Germline V gene lookup returns CDR1 SEHNR and CDR2 FQNEAQ (reference sequence). CDR3 sequence: CASSLGVSVTYEQYF. CDR3 in DNA: TGTGCCAGCAGCTTAGGGGTTAGCGTAACCTACGAGCAGTACTTC.

The chain recombines TRBV6-1 with TRBJ2-1, with TRBD2 matching over 11 bases. Losses at the gene ends were 7 bases for V and 7 bases for J; bases not matched to a gene: 6. The CDR3 runs 14 residues. Germline V gene sequence: CDR1 MNHNS, CDR2 SASEGT. The DNA for the CDR3 is TGTGCCAGCAACGTAGCGGGAGGGCCTAATGAGCAGTTCTTC. It encodes CASNVAGGPNEQFF.

The rearrangement uses TRBV25-1 and TRBJ1-2; tentatively, D is TRBD1 (6 bases). V lost 6 bases and J lost 6, with 20 bases in between. In germline, CDR1 is MGHDK, CDR2 SYGVNS. The CDR3 totals 15 residues. This chain's CDR3 is CASSQTGMTSNGYTF. The CDR3 DNA follows: TGTGCCAGCAGCCAAACAGGGATGACCTCTAATGGCTACACCTTC.

The rearrangement uses TRBV25-1 and TRBJ2-5; weak D call: TRBD1 (5 bases). The germline gives CDR1 MGHDK, CDR2 SYGVNS. This CDR3 comprises 13 residues. V lost 6 bases to trimming and J lost 2 bases, with 10 bases between them. CDR3 in DNA: TGTGCCAGCAGCACAGGTGATCAAGAGACCCAGTACTTC. Protein: CASSTGDQETQYF. The full variable domain, in which reference TRBV25-1 and TRBJ2-5 provide the parts outside the CDR3, is EADIYQTPRYLVIGTGKKITLECSQTMGHDKMYWYQQDPGMELHLIHYSYGVNSTEKGDLSSESTVSRIRTEHFPLTLESARPSHTSQYLCASSTGDQETQYFGPGTRLLVL.

This clonotype has ten or more counts. V and J are TRBV11-2 and TRBJ2-3; 8 bases map to TRBD1. Unmatched junction bases numbered 8, after V lost 5 bases and J lost 1 base. CDR1 and CDR2 from the germline V gene are SGHAT and FQNNGV. The CDR3 totals 16 residues. In nucleotides, the CDR3 is TGTGCCAGCAGCCCCCCGCCGACAGGGGGCACAGATACGCAGTATTTT. This codes for CASSPPPTGGTDTQYF.

This clonotype appeared a few times. This chain uses TRBV14 with TRBJ2-2; 11 bases agree with TRBD2. The CDR3 covers 18 residues. J lost 0 bases, V lost 1 base, and 4 bases had no gene match. Germline V CDR1 and CDR2: SGHDN, FVKESK. The CDR3 reads CASSQGLAGFANTGELFF. For the CDR3, the DNA is TGTGCCAGCAGCCAAGGACTAGCGGGGTTCGCGAACACCGGGGAGCTGTTTTTT.

This clonotype was seen a few times. The chain combines TRBV15 with TRBJ2-7; 8 bases match TRBD2. Germline CDR1 and CDR2: LNHNV and YYDKDF (reference sequence). Trimming removed 0 bases from V and 7 bases from J; junction bases left unmatched: 5. The CDR3 totals 14 residues. For the CDR3, the DNA is TGTGCCACCAGCAGAGATCGGGCGGGAGGAGAGCAGTACTTC. This codes for CATSRDRAGGEQYF.

Only a few counts were recorded for this clonotype. The rearrangement links TRBV18 to TRBJ1-2; 7 bases line up with TRBD1. The CDR3 is 16 amino acids. The germline V gene has CDR1 KGHSH and CDR2 LQKENI. V dropped 3 bases and J dropped 8; count of bases not matched to a gene: 15. CDR3 protein: CASSPVKGPGGYGYTF. As DNA, the CDR3 is TGTGCCAGCTCACCCGTCAAGGGGCCAGGGGGTTACGGCTACACCTTC.

This chain uses TRBV20-1 with TRBJ2-6, with D unresolved. The CDR3 covers 17 residues. V was pared by 0 bases and J by 0 bases, with 12 bases between. In germline, CDR1 is DFQATT, CDR2 SNEGSKA (reference sequence). Here the CDR3 DNA reads TGCAGTGCTAGAGATCGGACCCTCCTCTCTGGGGCCAACGTCCTGACTTTC. Encoded protein: CSARDRTLLSGANVLTF.

The chain links TRBV19 to TRBJ1-5, with D unclear. The CDR3 consists of 15 residues. V lost 5 bases, J lost 4 bases, and 15 bases lay in between. Germline CDR1 LNHDA, CDR2 SQIVND (reference sequence). CDR3 residues: CASSLQTERNQPQHF. Here the CDR3 DNA reads TGTGCCAGTAGTCTCCAGACGGAGAGGAATCAGCCCCAGCATTTT.

In this sample, this clonotype turned up a few times. The gene calls are TRBV29-1 and TRBJ2-3, with 7 bases lining up with TRBD2. J gave up 0 bases and V 7 bases, and 4 bases lay outside the gene matches. Germline V gene lookup returns CDR1 SQVTM and CDR2 ANQGSEA. The CDR3 loop spans 13 amino acids. In DNA form, the CDR3 reads TGCAGCGACCGTAGCGGGAGCACAGATACGCAGTATTTT. Translated, it gives CSDRSGSTDTQYF.

This clonotype turned up a few times. This chain links TRBV9 with TRBJ2-5; D assignment may be TRBD1 or TRBD2 (6 bases each). The CDR3 has 18 amino acids. The germline V and J ends were trimmed by 0 bases and 0 bases, with 18 bases remaining between them. Germline V lookup: CDR1 SGDLS, CDR2 YYNGEE. For the CDR3, the DNA is TGTGCCAGCAGCGTAGGCACCGCCCGGGGGCGAAACCAAGAGACCCAGTACTTC. Its protein is CASSVGTARGRNQETQYF.

V is TRBV7-3 and J is TRBJ2-1; 9 bases are shared with TRBD1. V lost 5 bases to trimming and J lost 7 bases; unmatched junction nucleotides: 15. Germline CDR1 is SGHTA and CDR2 is FQGTGA. The CDR3 spans 17 residues. CDR3 protein: CASSPPPGQGSLNEQFF. The CDR3 coding sequence is TGTGCCAGCAGCCCCCCCCCGGGACAGGGATCCCTAAATGAGCAGTTCTTC.

The rearrangement joins TRBV10-3 to TRBJ2-3; D ambiguous. There are 12 residues in the CDR3. The germline gives CDR1 ENHRY, CDR2 SYGVKD. V was cut by 0 bases and J by 7 bases, with 5 bases left in between. For the CDR3, the DNA is TGTGCCATCAGTGAGTCGAGGAATACGCAGTATTTT. Encoded protein: CAISESRNTQYF.

This clonotype appeared a few times. The chain links TRBV14 to TRBJ2-5; 9 nucleotides line up with TRBD2. The CDR3 is 18 amino acids. Germline CDR1 is SGHDN and CDR2 is FVKESK. The J segment lost 2 bases and the V segment lost 0 bases, leaving 10 bases of the junction unmatched. CDR3 DNA sequence: TGTGCCAGCAGCCAAGATTTCATTGCTAGCGGGAAACAAGAGACCCAGTACTTC. Encoded protein: CASSQDFIASGKQETQYF. Together with reference TRBV14 and TRBJ2-5, the CDR3 gives the full variable domain: EAGVTQFPSHSVIEKGQTVTLRCDPISGHDNLYWYRRVMGKEIKFLLHFVKESKQDESGMPNNRFLAERTGGTYSTLKVQPAELEDSGVYFCASSQDFIASGKQETQYFGPGTRLLVL.